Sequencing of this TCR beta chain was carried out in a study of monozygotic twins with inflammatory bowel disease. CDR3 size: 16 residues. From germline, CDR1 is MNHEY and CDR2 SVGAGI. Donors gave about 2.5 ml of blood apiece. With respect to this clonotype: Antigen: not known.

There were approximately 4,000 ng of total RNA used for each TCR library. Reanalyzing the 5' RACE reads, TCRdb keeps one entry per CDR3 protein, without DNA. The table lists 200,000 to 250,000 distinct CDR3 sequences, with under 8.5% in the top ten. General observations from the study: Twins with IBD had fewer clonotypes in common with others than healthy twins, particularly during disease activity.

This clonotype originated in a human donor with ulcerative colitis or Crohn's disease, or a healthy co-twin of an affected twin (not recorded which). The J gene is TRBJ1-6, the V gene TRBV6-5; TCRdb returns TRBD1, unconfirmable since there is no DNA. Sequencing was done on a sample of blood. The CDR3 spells CASSYTRGDWNSPLHF.